This T cell receptor beta chain was observed in a study of blood T cell repertoires in COVID-19 (dated by TCRdb to the early 2020s). Background on the whole study: The collaborator samples originated in the United States, Italy and Spain and spanned the acute and convalescent phases of COVID-19. The repertoires were released in a freely available public database meant as a resource for research on the immune response to SARS-CoV-2. HLA class I and class II types, where available, came from metadata supplied by the sample provider rather than from assay-based typing. Nearly every sample came with metadata listing a de-identified subject ID, COVID-19 status, age in years and sex. The samples were drawn from the first 160 participants of the ongoing ImmuneRACE study and from some 1,300 subjects provided by 6 global collaborators. The material from the prospective study consisted of cDNA or gDNA derived from T cells, B-cell-depleted T cells, or PBMCs. Subjects who had been exposed to COVID-19, were actively infected with it, or had recovered from it provided the deeply sampled blood TCRbeta repertoires that made up the dataset. Results and caveats for the whole study, not just this receptor: How much clinical and demographic metadata was included differed by source and by participant, and the metadata was provided uncurated.

TCRbeta CDR3 regions were amplified from genomic DNA using the immunoSEQ Assay, a bias-controlled multiplex PCR. Turning to the authors' computational methods: Nucleated cell counts per sample were estimated from amplification of reference gene primers within the assay. To quantify the absolute abundance of each unique TCRbeta CDR3 rearrangement, sequence reads were collapsed and filtered. For each sample, productive Simpson clonality was calculated by taking the square root of Simpson's diversity index across productive rearrangements. TCRdb took this table from immuneACCESS and kept in-frame rearrangements with V and J called. Such tables lack part of the clones; where checked against another copy, unresolved V genes explain under half of the gap, and the rest is unexplained. The D gene and trimming were derived from the DNA, and the V and J assignments and clone size from that table. The sample has some 400,000 clones on record, around 90% of them singletons. The top ten clones comprise around 6.3% of the sample.

Collaborating institutions collected whole blood in K2EDTA tubes following their own protocols. For TCRbeta analysis, collaborator samples were shipped as frozen whole blood, as isolated PBMCs, or as DNA extracted from either sample type. A word on this clone: Its antigen remains undetermined. Base quality data are lacking; no much larger clone is found one base away.

V is cut back by 7 bases and J by 3 bases, with 6 bases in the junction unmatched. CDR1 and CDR2, per the germline V gene (reference sequence), are SGHKS and YYEKEE. The CDR3 runs 13 residues from the cysteine to the phenylalanine. Just CDR3 DNA is preserved here, 39 bases in frame from base 1. The sequencing sample was made of peripheral blood. This chain joins TRBV5-5 to TRBJ1-1, and 7 junctional nucleotides match TRBD1. This clonotype originated in a man aged 18 to 29 with active or convalescent COVID-19. In nucleotides, the sequence is TGTGCCAGCCACAGGGGTCGGTACACTGAAGCTTTCTTT. This sequence encodes CASHRGRYTEAFF.